Listed below are T cell receptor beta chains from one sample, sequenced in a study of cytomegalovirus exposure and HLA in healthy donors. Measured with immunoSEQ multiplex PCR; TCRdb has only the in-frame clones, and not every one. The profile shows approximately 150,000 clones, around 80% of them singletons. What was sequenced was PBMCs. The origin of the receptors is a woman between 25 and 40 years old in good health and CMV-seropositive. Each CDR3 is given with its conserved first and last residue. D genes are given only for firm matches.

v_gene: TRBV6-6
d_gene: NA
j_gene: TRBJ2-7
CDR3aa: CASSFGEFWEQYF

v_gene: TRBV11-2
d_gene: NA
j_gene: TRBJ1-2
CDR3aa: CASSPSTNYGYTF

v_gene: TRBV5-5
d_gene: TRBD1
j_gene: TRBJ2-1
CDR3aa: CASSSDRDVYNEQFF

v_gene: TRBV27
d_gene: NA
j_gene: TRBJ2-6
CDR3aa: CASSLTRAGANVLTF

v_gene: TRBV19
d_gene: NA
j_gene: TRBJ2-4
CDR3aa: CASSIGTTAKNIQYF

v_gene: TRBV11-2
d_gene: TRBD1
j_gene: TRBJ2-7
CDR3aa: CASTWTGDTYEQYF

v_gene: TRBV9
d_gene: NA
j_gene: TRBJ2-7
CDR3aa: CASSVGGHPVYEQYF

v_gene: TRBV28
d_gene: NA
j_gene: TRBJ1-4
CDR3aa: CASTARATNEKLFF

v_gene: TRBV27
d_gene: TRBD1
j_gene: TRBJ2-3
CDR3aa: CASSLQGAPLYF

v_gene: TRBV28
d_gene: TRBD1
j_gene: TRBJ1-1
CDR3aa: CASLGSQGAGTEAFF

v_gene: TRBV28
d_gene: NA
j_gene: TRBJ2-2
CDR3aa: CASKFGSAGRPGELFF

v_gene: TRBV7-2
d_gene: NA
j_gene: TRBJ1-1
CDR3aa: CASSAQGIGEAFF

v_gene: TRBV30
d_gene: TRBD1
j_gene: TRBJ1-5
CDR3aa: CAWSHGGQHVQPQHF

v_gene: TRBV7-6
d_gene: NA
j_gene: TRBJ1-5
CDR3aa: CASSKGEGQPQHF

v_gene: TRBV4-1
d_gene: TRBD1
j_gene: TRBJ2-1
CDR3aa: CASSPLGQIYNEQFF

v_gene: TRBV9
d_gene: TRBD2
j_gene: TRBJ2-7
CDR3aa: CASSAVGSGGEQYF

v_gene: TRBV6-1
d_gene: TRBD2
j_gene: TRBJ2-3
CDR3aa: CCGGSGTDTQYF

v_gene: TRBV29-1
d_gene: TRBD2
j_gene: TRBJ2-1
CDR3aa: CSVEYSSGAEKQFF

v_gene: TRBV10-3
d_gene: NA
j_gene: TRBJ2-7
CDR3aa: CAIRPEGPYEQYF

v_gene: TRBV28
d_gene: TRBD2
j_gene: TRBJ2-3
CDR3aa: CASSSLAGGWDTQYF

v_gene: TRBV27
d_gene: NA
j_gene: TRBJ2-1
CDR3aa: CASQFLSANEQFF

v_gene: TRBV19
d_gene: NA
j_gene: TRBJ2-6
CDR3aa: CASSTRGGGANVLTF

v_gene: TRBV10-3
d_gene: TRBD2
j_gene: TRBJ2-2
CDR3aa: CAISESGTSGTGELFF

v_gene: TRBV19
d_gene: TRBD2
j_gene: TRBJ2-7
CDR3aa: CASSEGLAGGVGYEQYF

v_gene: TRBV5-1
d_gene: NA
j_gene: TRBJ2-7
CDR3aa: CASSTTGTTYEQYF

v_gene: TRBV6-1
d_gene: TRBD1
j_gene: TRBJ2-7
CDR3aa: CASSGPRQGVYEQYF

v_gene: TRBV5-6
d_gene: NA
j_gene: TRBJ1-1
CDR3aa: CASSLSGGGGTEAFF

v_gene: TRBV7-2
d_gene: NA
j_gene: TRBJ1-5
CDR3aa: CASSSSAGRDQPQHF

v_gene: TRBV7-3
d_gene: TRBD1
j_gene: TRBJ2-5
CDR3aa: CASSLGQGAQYF

v_gene: TRBV4-1
d_gene: TRBD2
j_gene: TRBJ2-7
CDR3aa: CASSQGPAGTNYEQYF

v_gene: TRBV18
d_gene: TRBD1
j_gene: TRBJ2-2
CDR3aa: CASSLSPPGQGTTGELFF

v_gene: TRBV9
d_gene: NA
j_gene: TRBJ2-1
CDR3aa: CASSVGIYQLNEQFF

v_gene: TRBV7-9
d_gene: NA
j_gene: TRBJ1-2
CDR3aa: CASSRREAGYGYTF

v_gene: TRBV6-5
d_gene: NA
j_gene: TRBJ1-4
CDR3aa: CASSYRQGSEKLFF

v_gene: TRBV7-9
d_gene: NA
j_gene: TRBJ1-2
CDR3aa: CASSQGAVNRHGYTF

v_gene: TRBV19
d_gene: TRBD1
j_gene: TRBJ2-1
CDR3aa: CASSLGVYRGKPEQFF

v_gene: TRBV7-9
d_gene: TRBD1
j_gene: TRBJ1-1
CDR3aa: CASSLRYVSDRATEAFF

v_gene: TRBV7-8
d_gene: NA
j_gene: TRBJ2-1
CDR3aa: CASSSPEGEQFF

v_gene: TRBV2
d_gene: NA
j_gene: TRBJ1-4
CDR3aa: CASCRGSDEKLFF

v_gene: TRBV4-1
d_gene: NA
j_gene: TRBJ2-1
CDR3aa: CASSSMGDWDEQFF

v_gene: TRBV27
d_gene: TRBD2
j_gene: TRBJ2-1
CDR3aa: CASSLLAGVSNEQFF

v_gene: TRBV7-8
d_gene: TRBD2
j_gene: TRBJ2-7
CDR3aa: CASSLTSVYEQYF

v_gene: TRBV10-3
d_gene: NA
j_gene: TRBJ2-3
CDR3aa: CAIREVSGGTTDTQYF

v_gene: TRBV28
d_gene: NA
j_gene: TRBJ2-7
CDR3aa: CASSGQGDSGGELNGQYF

v_gene: TRBV5-1
d_gene: NA
j_gene: TRBJ2-7
CDR3aa: CASSLNTRELYEQYF

v_gene: TRBV4-2
d_gene: TRBD2
j_gene: TRBJ2-1
CDR3aa: CASSQAGTSVYNEQFF